This T cell receptor (beta chain) appears in the sequencing data of a study of shared clonotypes between healthy human individuals (dated by TCRdb to 2018 to 2021). Study-wide context: The cohort included a few men and a couple of women between 18 and 49 years of age. For each donor, CD4 naive and CD4 memory were each given three plates, CD8 naive was given two plates, and CD8 memory was given one plate. Between about 0.8 and 9 billion PBMCs per donor were obtained by leukapheresis. Different laboratories and diverse techniques were used to prepare libraries and sequence TCR repertoires, to increase sequencing depth and limit assay-specific biases. To estimate repertoire size and how much clonotype sharing occurs between individuals, the study deeply sequenced the blood TCR repertoires of about five healthy adults. Summary of the overall study and its limitations: Estimated clonotype richness was generally larger for naive than for memory subsets. Across several donors, about 5% of naive CD4, 3.5% of naive CD8, around 2.1% of memory CD4, and roughly 0.4% of memory CD8 clonotypes were shared. The genetic and exposure-history diversity represented was limited by the small number of donors. Clonotypes shared by all four sorted-subset donors showed higher generation probabilities than non-shared clonotypes. Sampling was restricted to blood, and TCR repertoires in tissues likely differ from the TCR repertoires found in blood. Even with the large sequencing depth, rarefaction of the sorted-subset datasets indicated that sequencing was incomplete. Pairwise subsampling indicated that sequencing depth was expected to affect the degree of clonotype sharing among donors.

As concerns this clone: What this receptor recognizes is not known. The input lacks base qualities; no much larger clone sits a single base away.

In the germline V gene, CDR1 corresponds to SGHDT and CDR2 to YYEEEE. The CDR3, from cysteine to phenylalanine, totals 17 residues. Just CDR3 DNA is preserved here, 51 bases in frame from base 1. V loses 4 bases, J loses 4 bases, and the germline ends lie 22 bases apart. The donors were healthy, HIV-negative adults who had no recently reported acute infections or vaccinations. Only Caucasian adults living in Nashville, Tennessee, USA were represented among the donors. Magnetic negative selection was used to enrich CD4+ T cells, after which naive cells were positively selected on CD45RA and the negative fraction became the memory subset. After blood collection by leukapheresis, PBMCs were isolated using Ficoll-Histopaque density gradient centrifugation and then cryopreserved in the vapor phase of liquid nitrogen. Purity and quantity of every magnetically sorted T cell population were checked by analytical flow cytometry. Each sorted fraction had its genomic DNA isolated and then quantified by UV absorbance on a Nanodrop 2000c.

Using the deep immunoSEQ assay, TCR CDR3 regions were amplified from genomic DNA by multiplex PCR. Extracted genomic DNA from each cell subset was spread evenly across all wells of several immunoSEQ 96-well plates, with each plate serving as a replicate. For sorted subsets, roughly 200 ng genomic DNA, equal to approximately 30,000 T cell genomes, was loaded into each replicate PCR. Purified libraries were measured with a Qubit 3.0 fluorometer, size-checked on a Bioanalyzer 2100, and measured again with the KAPA Library Quantification kit. Every immunoSEQ 96-well plate was sequenced on a dedicated single-read 150-cycle Illumina NextSeq 550 flow cell. In the original analysis: The immunoSEQ output contained only junctional sequences without quality scores, so filtering could not match that applied to full-length reads. Sequences were annotated with PyIR, a Python wrapper for IgBLAST v1.9, and V/J genes and CDR3 were assigned using IMGT germline references. Reads were filtered out if the reads had weak V/J assignments (E-value above 1e-6), no CDR3, stop codons, out-of-frame junctions, or ambiguous translated residues. A V3J clonotype was defined by an identical inferred V gene, J gene, and CDR3 amino acid sequence. To compute the percentage overlap between repertoires, the number of shared unique clonotypes was divided by the size of the smaller repertoire. Three approaches were used to assess repertoire richness: RTK rarefaction, the Chao1 estimator, and Recon v2.1 estimates of unobserved clonotypes. Generation probabilities were computed with OLGA for all TCRbeta clonotypes obtained by the gDNA method from four donors. The table comes from immuneACCESS by way of TCRdb, which keeps in-frame sequences with V and J called. Part of the clones is missing from these tables; in studies checked, under half for an unresolved V gene and the rest for unknown reasons. V, J and clone size derive from that table, while D and trimming were established from the DNA sequence. This sample is represented by over 1.4 million clones; more than 95% of them were singletons. Of the sample, over 1% falls within the top ten clones.

The sample was naive CD4+ T cells sorted from blood. The meaning of the sample's cell subset or site label: CD45RA+ positively selected. The TCR was taken from a man aged 25-45 years in good health. This chain joins TRBV5-6 to TRBJ2-3; 7 matching bases give a weak D call of TRBD1. The CDR3 loop reads CASSPWNQGGIADTQYF. The DNA is as follows: TGTGCCAGCAGCCCATGGAATCAGGGGGGCATCGCAGATACGCAGTATTTT.